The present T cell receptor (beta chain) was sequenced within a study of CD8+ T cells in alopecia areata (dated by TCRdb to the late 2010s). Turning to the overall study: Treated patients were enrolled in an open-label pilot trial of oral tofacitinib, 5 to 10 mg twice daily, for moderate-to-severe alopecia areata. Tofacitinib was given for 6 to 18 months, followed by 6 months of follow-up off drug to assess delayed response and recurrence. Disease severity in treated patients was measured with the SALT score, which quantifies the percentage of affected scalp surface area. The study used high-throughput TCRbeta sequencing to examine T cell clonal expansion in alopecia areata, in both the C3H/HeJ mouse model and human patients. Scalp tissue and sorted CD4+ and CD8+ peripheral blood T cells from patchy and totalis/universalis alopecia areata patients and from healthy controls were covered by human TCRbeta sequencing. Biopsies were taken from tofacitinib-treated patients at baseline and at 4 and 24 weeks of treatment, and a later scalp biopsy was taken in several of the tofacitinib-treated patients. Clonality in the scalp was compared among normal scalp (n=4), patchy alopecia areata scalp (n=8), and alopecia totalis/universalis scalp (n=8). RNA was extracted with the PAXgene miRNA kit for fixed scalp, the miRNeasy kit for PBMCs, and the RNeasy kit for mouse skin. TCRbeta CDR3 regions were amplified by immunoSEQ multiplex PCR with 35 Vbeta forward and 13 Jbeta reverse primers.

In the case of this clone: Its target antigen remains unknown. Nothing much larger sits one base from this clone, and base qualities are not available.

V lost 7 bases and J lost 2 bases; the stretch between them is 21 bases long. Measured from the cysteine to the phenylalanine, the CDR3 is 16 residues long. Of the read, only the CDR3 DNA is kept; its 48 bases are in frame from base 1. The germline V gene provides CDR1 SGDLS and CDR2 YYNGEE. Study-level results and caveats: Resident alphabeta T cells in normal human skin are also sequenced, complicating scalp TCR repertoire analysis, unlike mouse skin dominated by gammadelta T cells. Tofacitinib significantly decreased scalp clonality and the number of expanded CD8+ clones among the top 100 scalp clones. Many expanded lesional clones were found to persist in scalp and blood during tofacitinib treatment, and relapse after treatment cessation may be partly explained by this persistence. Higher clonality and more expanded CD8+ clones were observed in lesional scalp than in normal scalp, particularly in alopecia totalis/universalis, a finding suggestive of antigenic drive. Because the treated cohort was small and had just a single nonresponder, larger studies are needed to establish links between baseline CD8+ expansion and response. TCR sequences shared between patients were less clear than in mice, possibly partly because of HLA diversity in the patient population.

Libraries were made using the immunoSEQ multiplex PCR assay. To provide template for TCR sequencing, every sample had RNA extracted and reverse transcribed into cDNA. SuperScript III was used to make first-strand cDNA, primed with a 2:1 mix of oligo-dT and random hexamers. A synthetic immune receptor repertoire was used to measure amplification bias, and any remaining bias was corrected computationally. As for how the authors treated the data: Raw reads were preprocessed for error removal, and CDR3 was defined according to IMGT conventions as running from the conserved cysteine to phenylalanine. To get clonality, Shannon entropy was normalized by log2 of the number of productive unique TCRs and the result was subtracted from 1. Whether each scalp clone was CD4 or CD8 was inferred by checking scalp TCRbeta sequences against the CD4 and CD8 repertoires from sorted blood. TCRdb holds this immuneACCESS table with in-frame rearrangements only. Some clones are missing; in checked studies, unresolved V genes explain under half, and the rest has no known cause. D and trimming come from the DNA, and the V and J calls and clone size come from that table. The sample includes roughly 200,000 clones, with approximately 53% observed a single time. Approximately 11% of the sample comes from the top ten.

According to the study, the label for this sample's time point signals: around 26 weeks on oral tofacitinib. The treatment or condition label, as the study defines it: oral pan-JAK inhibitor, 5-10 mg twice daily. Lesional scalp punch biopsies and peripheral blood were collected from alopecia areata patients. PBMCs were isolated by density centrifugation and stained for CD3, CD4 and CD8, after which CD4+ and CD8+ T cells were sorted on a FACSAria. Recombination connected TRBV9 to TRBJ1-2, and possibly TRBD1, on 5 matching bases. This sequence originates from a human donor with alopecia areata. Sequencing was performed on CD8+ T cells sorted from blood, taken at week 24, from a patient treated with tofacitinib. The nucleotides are TGTGCCAGCTCACCGGGTGGAAGGGGCATAAACTATGGCTACACCTTC. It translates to CASSPGGRGINYGYTF.